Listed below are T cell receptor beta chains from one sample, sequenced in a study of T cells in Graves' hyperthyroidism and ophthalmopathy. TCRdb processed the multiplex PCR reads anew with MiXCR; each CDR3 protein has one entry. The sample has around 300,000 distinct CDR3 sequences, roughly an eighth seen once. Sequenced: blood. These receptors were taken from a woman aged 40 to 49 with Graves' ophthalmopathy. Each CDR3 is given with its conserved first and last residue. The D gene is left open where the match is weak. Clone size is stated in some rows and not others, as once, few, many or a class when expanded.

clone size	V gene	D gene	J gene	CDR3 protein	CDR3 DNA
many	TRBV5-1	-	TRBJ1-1	CASSSEGFNTEAFF	TGCGCCAGCAGCTCGGAGGGGTTCAACACTGAAGCTTTCTTT
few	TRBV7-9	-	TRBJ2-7	CASSLGHSEQYF	TGTGCCAGCAGCTTAGGCCACTCCGAGCAGTACTTC
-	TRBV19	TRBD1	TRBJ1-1	CASSDRTGDPEAFF	TGTGCCAGTAGCGACAGAACAGGGGATCCTGAAGCTTTCTTT
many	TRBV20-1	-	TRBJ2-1	CSANQRAASSYNEQFF	TGCAGTGCTAACCAGCGGGCGGCTAGCTCCTACAATGAGCAGTTCTTC
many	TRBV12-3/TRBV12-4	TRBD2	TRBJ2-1	CASSLLAGDIDEQFF	TGTGCCAGCAGCCTACTAGCGGGAGATATCGATGAGCAGTTCTTC
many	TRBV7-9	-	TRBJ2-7	CASSLRSAFEQYF	TGTGCCAGCAGCTTAAGAAGCGCCTTCGAACAGTACTTC
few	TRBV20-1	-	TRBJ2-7	CSARGIRNEQYF	TGCAGTGCTAGAGGAATTCGGAACGAGCAGTACTTC
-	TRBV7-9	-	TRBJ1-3	CASSLATPNSGNTIYF	TGTGCCAGCAGCTTAGCCACACCGAACTCTGGAAACACCATATATTTT
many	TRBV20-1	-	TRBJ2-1	CSARDLEGYNEQFF	TGCAGTGCTAGAGATCTAGAGGGTTACAATGAGCAGTTCTTC
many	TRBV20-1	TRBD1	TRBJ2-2	CSGTGVGGELFF	TGCAGTGGAACAGGGGTTGGCGGGGAGCTGTTTTTT
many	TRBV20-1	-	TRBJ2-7	CSASFTSGEQYF	TGCAGTGCTAGCTTCACCTCGGGAGAGCAGTACTTC
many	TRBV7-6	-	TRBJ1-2	CASSLEFRFHYGYTF	TGTGCCAGCAGCTTAGAGTTCAGATTCCATTATGGCTACACCTTC